What follows are 5 T cell receptor beta chains derived from one specimen sequenced in a study of T cell responses to AZD1222 COVID-19 vaccine. Clones were sequenced by immunoSEQ multiplex PCR, and TCRdb holds only the in-frame ones, with some missing. The profile shows more than 250,000 clones, approximately 95% of them singletons. The sample in question was peripheral blood, obtained on day 0 of AZD1222 vaccination. Receptor source: an adult in good health.

The chain uses TRBV27 and TRBJ1-2; TRBD1 aligns across 8 bases. The CDR3 sequence is 13 residues long. In germline, CDR1 is MNHEY, CDR2 SMNVEV (reference sequence). V lost 4 bases to trimming and J lost 7 bases; unmatched junction nucleotides: 5. The DNA for the CDR3 is TGTGCCAGCAGTTCACGACAGGGGTCTGGCTACACCTTC. Protein product: CASSSRQGSGYTF.

This clone was found once. This chain uses TRBV6-1 with TRBJ2-3; D not certain. Between the trimmed V and J ends, which lost 2 bases and 1 base, there was a span of 4 bases. The germline gives CDR1 MNHNS, CDR2 SASEGT. This CDR3 has 13 amino acids. The CDR3 DNA reads TGTGCCAGCAGTGAAAGGGGCACAGATACGCAGTATTTT. Translated, it gives CASSERGTDTQYF.

The chain uses TRBV27 and TRBJ2-2; the match to TRBD2 covers 7 bases. This CDR3 contains 19 residues. The junction had 17 bases not matched to a gene; V was cut back by 5 bases and J by 2 bases. The V gene's germline CDR1 is MNHEY and CDR2 SMNVEV (reference sequence). Here the CDR3 reads CASSPIQWASGLNTGELFF. The CDR3 DNA follows: TGTGCCAGCAGTCCTATCCAGTGGGCTAGCGGACTAAACACCGGGGAGCTGTTTTTT.

The genes are TRBV5-5 and TRBJ2-7; 9 bases are shared with TRBD1. CDR1 and CDR2 from the germline V gene are SGHKS and YYEKEE (reference sequence). J gave up 6 bases and V 1 base, and 14 bases lay outside the gene matches. The CDR3 runs to 17 residues. In DNA form, the CDR3 reads TGTGCCAGCAGCTTGCGGGGGCCGGGACAGGGTATAAGCGAGCAGTACTTC. Its protein is CASSLRGPGQGISEQYF.

This chain uses TRBV6-1 with TRBJ2-5; either TRBD1 or TRBD2 may supply D (6 bases each). V dropped 2 bases and J dropped 4 bases, with 17 bases sitting between them. The CDR3 covers 16 residues. Looked up from germline, CDR1 is MNHNS and CDR2 is SASEGT. In DNA, the CDR3 is TGTGCCAGCAGTGAAAGTCCGCAGGGGAGGCGAGAGACCCAGTACTTC. Its translation is CASSESPQGRRETQYF.